Each of the 30 T cell receptor beta chains below was sequenced from the same sample in a study of cytomegalovirus exposure and HLA in healthy donors. The study ran its PCR with 60 Vbeta and 13 Jbeta primers. The protocol was immunoSEQ multiplex PCR, while the TCRdb copy is restricted to in-frame clones and leaves out a portion. The data contain 160,000 or so clones, around 83% of them seen just once; the ten biggest clones take up 2% to 2.5%. Sequences were obtained from PBMCs. The source is a woman aged 18-29 years in good health and CMV-seronegative.

The V call is TRBV4-1, the J call TRBJ2-7; maybe TRBD2 (5 bases). The V gene's germline CDR1 is MGHRA and CDR2 YSYEKL. Trimming removed 1 base at V and 2 bases at J, with 12 bases between. The CDR3 loop spans 15 amino acids. CDR3 DNA sequence: TGCGCCAGCAGCCAAGTTACCGGGAACCCCTACGAGCAGTACTTC. Translation gives CASSQVTGNPYEQYF.

The chain is built from TRBV4-1 and TRBJ2-7, with 7 bases aligning to TRBD2. The CDR3 has 15 amino acids. Trimming took 2 bases from V and 1 from J; bases not matched to a gene: 5. Per the germline V gene, CDR1 is MGHRA and CDR2 is YSYEKL. The CDR3: CASSQRDGGSYEQYF. The CDR3 DNA follows: TGCGCCAGCAGCCAACGGGACGGGGGGTCCTACGAGCAGTACTTC.

The chain uses TRBV19 and TRBJ2-6; D might be TRBD2 (5 bases). This CDR3 contains 14 residues. Germline CDR1 is LNHDA and CDR2 is SQIVND (reference sequence). V was shortened by 3 bases and J by 6 bases, with 9 bases between the two germline ends. The CDR3 coding sequence is TGTGCCAGTAGTATGGGAGCGATGGCCAACGTCCTGACTTTC. Translation: CASSMGAMANVLTF.

In this sample, this clone turned up a few times. The chain recombines TRBV4-2 with TRBJ2-2, with 10 positions matching TRBD2. The CDR3 length is 18 residues. V shed 2 bases and J 0 bases; nucleotides not matched to a gene: 6. Per germline, CDR1 LGHNA and CDR2 YNFKEQ. This chain's CDR3 is CASSQRGSGGANTGELFF. Written as DNA, the CDR3 is TGTGCCAGCAGCCAAAGGGGAAGCGGGGGGGCGAACACCGGGGAGCTGTTTTTT.

This clone was picked up one time. V is TRBV4-3 and J is TRBJ2-1; TRBD2 matches 7 bases. CDR3 length: 16 residues. J gave up 0 bases and V 4 bases, and 6 bases lay outside the gene matches. Per germline, CDR1 LGHNA and CDR2 YSLEER. Written as DNA, the CDR3 is TGCGCCAGCAGCCCCAACGGGGGGAGCTCCTACAATGAGCAGTTCTTC. This codes for CASSPNGGSSYNEQFF.

This clone was observed a few times. The J gene is TRBJ2-1, the V gene TRBV2; 8 positions match TRBD1. The trim removed 4 bases at V and 12 bases at J, leaving 11 bases unmatched. This CDR3 spans 14 amino acids. Per the germline V gene, CDR1 is SNHLY and CDR2 is FYNNEI. For the CDR3, the DNA is TGTGCCAGCAGTGCCGGGACAGGAGGAGGCGTGCAGTTCTTC. Its protein product is CASSAGTGGGVQFF.

This chain joins TRBV7-3 and TRBJ2-2; D gene ambiguous. There are 13 residues in the CDR3. The germline gives CDR1 SGHTA, CDR2 FQGTGA. Trimming removed 4 bases at V and 6 bases at J, with 9 bases between. CDR3 sequence: CASSSNPAGELFF. Here the CDR3 DNA reads TGTGCCAGCAGCTCAAACCCGGCCGGGGAGCTGTTTTTT.

The genes are TRBV14 and TRBJ1-1; D may be TRBD1 (5 bases). Germline lookup yields CDR1 SGHDN and CDR2 FVKESK. Trimming removed 4 bases at V and 5 bases at J, with 14 bases between. The CDR3 has 14 residues. DNA for the CDR3: TGTGCCAGCAGCCTTACGCCTGGGGGGACTGAAGCTTTCTTT. Translation: CASSLTPGGTEAFF.

Turning to this clone: This CDR3 is missing its conserved last phenylalanine or tryptophan, likely due to a read error. The limits of the CDR3 on the DNA are not certain, so only TCRdb's listed CDR3 is given. The chain carries TRBV7-9 and TRBJ1-2; the table's D gene call, TRBD1, was not cross checked with the DNA. A total of 14 residues make up the CDR3, ends included. Germline V gene lookup returns CDR1 SEHNR and CDR2 FQNEAQ (reference sequence). The CDR3 reads CASSLGIGGGLSPA.

The genes are TRBV11-3 and TRBJ2-2; D might be TRBD2 (5 bases). Germline V lookup: CDR1 SGHNT, CDR2 YENEEA. V gave up 5 bases and J gave up 4 bases, with 8 bases separating them. CDR3 length: 13 amino acids. CDR3 bases: TGTGCCAGCAGCAAGGGAGTCACCGGGGAGCTGTTTTTT. It codes for CASSKGVTGELFF.

The chain combines TRBV28 with TRBJ2-7, with a possible D match to TRBD2 (6 bases). Germline V gives CDR1 MDHEN, CDR2 SYDVKM. This CDR3 contains 14 residues. Trimming shortened V by 7 bases and J by 2 bases, and 15 bases separated the two germline ends. CDR3 in DNA: TGTGCCAGCACCTCGGGAGCCGGACCCTACGAGCAGTACTTC. It encodes CASTSGAGPYEQYF.

The genes are TRBV30 and TRBJ1-1, with D unresolved. This CDR3 comprises 11 residues. From germline, CDR1 is GTSNPN and CDR2 SVGIG (reference sequence). The V end was cut by 5 bases, the J end by 7 bases, with 11 bases between. The CDR3: CAWGEVGEAFF. The DNA of the CDR3 is TGTGCCTGGGGGGAGGTAGGTGAAGCTTTCTTT.

The CDR3 region has the DNA TGTGCCAGCAGCTTAGGGCAGGGTGGCCACGAGCAGTACTTC. Translated, it gives CASSLGQGGHEQYF. The chain combines TRBV7-6 with TRBJ2-7; D might be TRBD1 (5 bases). CDR1 is SGHVS and CDR2 is FNYEAQ in the germline V gene. V was shortened by 1 base and J by 5 bases, with 12 bases between the two germline ends. The CDR3 runs 14 residues.

This chain joins TRBV29-1 and TRBJ2-3; 11 nucleotides align to TRBD2. The germline V gene has CDR1 SQVTM and CDR2 ANQGSEA. V lost 2 bases to trimming and J lost 4 bases; unmatched junction nucleotides: 5. The CDR3 consists of 15 residues. CDR3 sequence (DNA): TGCAGCGTTGAAAGAGCTAGCGGGGGGCCAGATACGCAGTATTTT. Amino acid sequence: CSVERASGGPDTQYF.

The chain uses TRBV7-2 and TRBJ2-7; D perhaps matches TRBD2 (5 bases). CDR1 is SGHTA, CDR2 FQGNSA, per germline. The CDR3 length is 13 residues. Trimming took off 0 bases at V and 2 bases at J, with 5 bases between the two ends. The CDR3 loop reads CASSLAGTYEQYF. The CDR3, as DNA: TGTGCCAGCAGCTTAGCCGGGACCTACGAGCAGTACTTC. Using reference TRBV7-2 and TRBJ2-7 for the parts outside the CDR3, the full variable domain is GAGVSQSPSNKVTEKGKDVELRCDPISGHTALYWYRQSLGQGLEFLIYFQGNSAPDKSGLPSDRFSAERTGGSVSTLTIQRTQQEDSAVYLCASSLAGTYEQYFGPGTRLTVT.

This clone showed up just once. V usage is TRBV28 and J usage is TRBJ1-5; 8 nucleotides align to TRBD1. The V gene end was trimmed by 6 bases and the J gene end by 7 bases; junction bases not matched to a gene: 11. Germline loops: CDR1 MDHEN, CDR2 SYDVKM. This CDR3 has 15 residues. CDR3 amino acids: CASSPGTGVQQPQHF. The CDR3 DNA follows: TGTGCCAGCAGCCCCGGGACAGGTGTTCAACAGCCCCAGCATTTT.

This chain connects TRBV14 to TRBJ2-7, with TRBD1 identical over 7 bases. The CDR3 length is 14 residues. Per germline, CDR1 SGHDN and CDR2 FVKESK. V lost 3 bases to trimming and J lost 3 bases; unmatched junction nucleotides: 5. This CDR3 reads CASSHRDSGYEQYF. The CDR3 DNA reads TGTGCCAGCAGCCACCGGGACAGCGGCTACGAGCAGTACTTC.

The chain is built from TRBV7-6 and TRBJ2-1; 12 nucleotides line up with TRBD2. CDR1 SGHVS and CDR2 FNYEAQ come from the germline V gene. Germline trimming cut 3 bases from V and 8 bases from J; bases unmatched to any gene: 8. The CDR3 has 16 residues. In DNA form, the CDR3 reads TGTGCCAGCAGCTTCCTACTAGCGGGAGGTAGCGATGAGCAGTTCTTC. Its translation: CASSFLLAGGSDEQFF.

The V call is TRBV29-1, the J call TRBJ1-2; possibly TRBD1 for D (5 bases). The germline CDR1 and CDR2 sequences are SQVTM and ANQGSEA. The CDR3 contains 15 residues. Trimming left V 6 bases short and J 1 base short, with 18 bases between. As DNA, the CDR3 is TGCAGCGTCCTTGGGGCGGTAGGCTTTAACTATGGCTACACCTTC. The encoded protein is CSVLGAVGFNYGYTF.

This clone was counted once. At one of its ends the junction is not consistent with the germline gene, which may arise from a read error. The chain combines TRBV7-9 with TRBJ2-3; 10 positions match TRBD1. Germline V gene sequence: CDR1 SEHNR, CDR2 FQNEAQ (reference sequence). This CDR3 is built from 16 residues. CDR3 in amino acids: CSSSWGTGAYTDTQYF. The CDR3 DNA is TGTTCCAGCAGCTGGGGGACAGGGGCCTACACAGATACGCAGTATTTT.

This clone was observed a few times. The V gene is TRBV28, the J gene TRBJ2-1; 7 bases are a match to TRBD2. The length of the CDR3 is 12 residues. Germline V gives CDR1 MDHEN, CDR2 SYDVKM. V lost 6 bases to trimming and J lost 10 bases; unmatched junction nucleotides: 6. The CDR3 nucleotides are TGTGCCAGCAGCTCCAGAGCGGGGGAGCAGTTCTTC. It is translated as CASSSRAGEQFF.

This chain joins TRBV19 and TRBJ2-1; no definite D call. Germline values: CDR1 LNHDA, CDR2 SQIVND (reference sequence). Trimming removed 5 bases at V and 2 bases at J, with 10 bases between. This CDR3 spans 14 amino acids. CDR3 bases: TGTGCCAGTAGTGTTAGCAGAGCCTACAATGAGCAGTTCTTC. It encodes CASSVSRAYNEQFF.

The chain couples TRBV5-1 to TRBJ1-2; D is possibly TRBD1 (6 bases). Per the germline V gene, CDR1 is SGHRS and CDR2 is YFSETQ. V was clipped by 4 bases and J by 0 bases, with 13 bases between them. The CDR3 spans 15 residues. In DNA, the CDR3 is TGCGCCAGCAGCCTCGGACAGCGTGCTAACTATGGCTACACCTTC. Residues: CASSLGQRANYGYTF.

This clone was picked up one time. V gene TRBV7-9 combines with J gene TRBJ2-1; 9 nucleotides align to TRBD2. With 1 base clipped from V and 8 bases from J, the junction kept 6 bases outside the gene matches. The CDR3 consists of 15 residues. Germline V gives CDR1 SEHNR, CDR2 FQNEAQ (reference sequence). The CDR3 sequence is CASSLGGREGDEQFF. In nucleotides, the CDR3 is TGTGCCAGCAGCTTAGGCGGGAGGGAGGGGGATGAGCAGTTCTTC.

The chain links TRBV6-1 to TRBJ2-2; 10 bases line up with TRBD1. Germline trimming cut 4 bases from V and 5 bases from J; bases unmatched to any gene: 4. This CDR3 is built from 15 residues. Germline values: CDR1 MNHNS, CDR2 SASEGT. The CDR3 nucleotides are TGTGCCAGCAGTGGGACAGGGGGGTGGACCGGGGAGCTGTTTTTT. The encoded protein is CASSGTGGWTGELFF.

This chain joins TRBV10-2 and TRBJ2-3; D is perhaps TRBD2 (5 bases). There are 15 residues in the CDR3. Per germline, CDR1 WSHSY and CDR2 SAAADI. Trimming took 4 bases from V and 2 from J, leaving 13 bases between them. The CDR3 region is CASSVDYQSTDTQYF. In nucleotides, the CDR3 is TGCGCCAGCAGTGTCGACTACCAGTCCACAGATACGCAGTATTTT.

The rearrangement uses TRBV19 and TRBJ2-3, with 8 bases lining up with TRBD1. Germline V CDR1 and CDR2: LNHDA, SQIVND (reference sequence). Trimming at V came to 5 bases and at J to 0 bases, leaving 7 bases not matched to a gene. The CDR3 runs to 16 residues. CDR3 region: CASSLLQGVSTDTQYF. For the CDR3, the DNA is TGTGCCAGTAGTTTACTACAGGGGGTGAGCACAGATACGCAGTATTTT.

V and J are TRBV30 and TRBJ1-2; D call uncertain. Germline CDR1 reads GTSNPN; CDR2 reads SVGIG (reference sequence). This CDR3 spans 12 amino acids. V lost 4 bases, J lost 6 bases, and 12 bases lay in between. The CDR3 loop reads CAWKQFTDGYTF. DNA of the CDR3: TGTGCCTGGAAACAATTCACAGATGGCTACACCTTC.

The J gene is TRBJ2-3, the V gene TRBV14, with TRBD2 matching over 11 bases. Trimming cost V 2 bases and J 1 base; bases outside gene matches: 5. This CDR3 spans 17 amino acids. Germline V gene sequence: CDR1 SGHDN, CDR2 FVKESK. DNA of the CDR3: TGTGCCAGCAGCCAAACTAGCGGGAGTACGGGCACAGATACGCAGTATTTT. Translated, it gives CASSQTSGSTGTDTQYF.

This sequence joins TRBV7-2 and TRBJ2-7; 13 positions agree with TRBD2. CDR3 length equals 15 residues. The V and J ends lost 5 bases and 7 bases, in that order; junction bases with no gene match: 8. Germline CDR1 is SGHTA and CDR2 is FQGNSA. CDR3 region: CASSAGLAGVSEQYF. DNA of the CDR3: TGTGCCAGCAGCGCCGGACTAGCGGGAGTGAGTGAGCAGTACTTC.